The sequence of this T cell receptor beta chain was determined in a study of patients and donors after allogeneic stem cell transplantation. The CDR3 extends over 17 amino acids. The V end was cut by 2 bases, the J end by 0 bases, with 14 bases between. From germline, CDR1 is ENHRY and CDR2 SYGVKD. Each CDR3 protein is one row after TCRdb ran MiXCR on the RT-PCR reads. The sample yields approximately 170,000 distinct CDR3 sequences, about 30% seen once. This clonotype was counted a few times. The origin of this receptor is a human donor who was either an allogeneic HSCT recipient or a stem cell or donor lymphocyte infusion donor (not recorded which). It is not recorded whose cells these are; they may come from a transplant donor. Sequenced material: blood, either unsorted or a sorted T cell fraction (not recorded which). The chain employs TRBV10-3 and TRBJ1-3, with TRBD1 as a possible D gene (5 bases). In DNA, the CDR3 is TGTGCCATCAGTGAGCCCCTGGGACGGGCCTCTGGAAACACCATATATTTT. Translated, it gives CAISEPLGRASGNTIYF.